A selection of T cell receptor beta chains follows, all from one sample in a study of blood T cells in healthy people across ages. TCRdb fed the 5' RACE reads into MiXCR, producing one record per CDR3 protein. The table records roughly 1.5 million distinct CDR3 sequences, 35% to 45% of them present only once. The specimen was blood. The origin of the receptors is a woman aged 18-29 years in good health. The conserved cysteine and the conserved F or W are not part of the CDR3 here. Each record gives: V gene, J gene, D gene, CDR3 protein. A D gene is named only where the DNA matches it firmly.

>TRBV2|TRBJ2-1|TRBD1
ASSTGQGNFYNEQF
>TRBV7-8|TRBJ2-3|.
ASSRSQGSTDTQY
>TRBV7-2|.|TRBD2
ASSLSTSGGGETQY
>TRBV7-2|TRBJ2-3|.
ASSLVKRADTQY
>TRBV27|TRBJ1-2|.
ASSLVGVGKNYGYT
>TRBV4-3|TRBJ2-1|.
ASSHQLRGRANEQF
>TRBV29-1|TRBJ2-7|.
SVARVLSYEQY
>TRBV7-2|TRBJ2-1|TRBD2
ATRLAAHNEQF
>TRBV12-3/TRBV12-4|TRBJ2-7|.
ASSSRDIHNEQY
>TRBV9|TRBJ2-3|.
ASSARQSLNTDTQY
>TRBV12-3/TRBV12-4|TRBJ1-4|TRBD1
ASSIRGPTNEKLF
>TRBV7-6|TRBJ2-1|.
ASSLFMAGSSSYNEQF
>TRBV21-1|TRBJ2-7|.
ASSKEPGLRSSYEQY
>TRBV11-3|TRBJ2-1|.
ASSLDPGSHNEQF
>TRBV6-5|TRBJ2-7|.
ASTATGLEQY
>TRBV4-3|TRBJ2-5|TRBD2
ASSQELAGWYQETQY
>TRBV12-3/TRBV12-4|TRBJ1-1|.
ASSLVGGQTEAF
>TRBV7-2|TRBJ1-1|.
ASSPQGLGYTEAF
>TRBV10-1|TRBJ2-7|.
ASSESTRTGQY
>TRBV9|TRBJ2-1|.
ASSVDGGAYNEQF
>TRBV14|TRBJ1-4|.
ASSQGGPDVNEKLF
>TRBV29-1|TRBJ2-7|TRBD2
SVQSGGHPTYEQY
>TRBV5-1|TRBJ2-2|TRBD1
ASSPGQGRTGELF
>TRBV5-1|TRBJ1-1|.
ASRSRGASTEAF
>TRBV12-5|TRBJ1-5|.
ASGAGNGNQPQH
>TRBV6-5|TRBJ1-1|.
ASSYRTGTEAF
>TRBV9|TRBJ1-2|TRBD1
ASSSTGGIYGYT
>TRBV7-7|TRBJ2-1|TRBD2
ASSLGAGDEQF
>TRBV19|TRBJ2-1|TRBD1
ASSATTGGLF
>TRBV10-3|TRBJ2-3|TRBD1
AAQKGATDTQY
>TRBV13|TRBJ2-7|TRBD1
ASSLIGTGVYEQY
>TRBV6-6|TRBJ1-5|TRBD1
ASSYWDRDQNQPQH
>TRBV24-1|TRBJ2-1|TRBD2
ATSDPLAGAVHEQF
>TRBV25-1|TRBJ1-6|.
ASSEGLGENSPLH
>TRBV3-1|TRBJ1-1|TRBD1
ASSQPQGARTEAF
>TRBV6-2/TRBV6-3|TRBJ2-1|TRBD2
ASSSGTSSLNGQF
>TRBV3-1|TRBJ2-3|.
ASSQRLFRTDTQY
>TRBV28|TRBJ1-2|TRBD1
ASSSQRQGGNGYT
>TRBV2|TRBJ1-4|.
ASSGTEGEKLF
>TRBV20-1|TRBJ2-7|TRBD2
SARDPGRGASYEQY
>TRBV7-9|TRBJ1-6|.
ASKGQNNSPLH
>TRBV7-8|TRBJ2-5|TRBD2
ASSLGGREETQY
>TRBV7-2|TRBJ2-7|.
ASSPYRDEQY
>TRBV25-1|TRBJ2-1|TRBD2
ASSELHGRGEQF
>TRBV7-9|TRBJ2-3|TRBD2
ASSWVSGGRASTDTQY
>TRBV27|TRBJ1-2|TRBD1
ASSWTGGTYGYT
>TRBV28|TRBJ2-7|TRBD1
ASSWSAGGCEQY
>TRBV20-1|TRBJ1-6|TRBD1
SASYGTGGNSPLH
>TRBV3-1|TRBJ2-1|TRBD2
ASSQDRLAAVYNEQF
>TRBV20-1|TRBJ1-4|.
SARVVGRMELF